Detailed here is one T cell receptor beta chain. Germline loops: CDR1 PRHDT, CDR2 FYEKMQ (reference sequence). V shed 5 bases and J 0 bases; nucleotides not matched to a gene: 5. CDR3 length: 16 residues. These data belong to a study of Siglec-9 on CD8 T cells in melanoma. This table comes from immunoSEQ multiplex PCR, and its TCRdb copy is limited to in-frame clones, with some not included. In the table there are about 36,000 clones, around 82% of which are singletons. The sample was Siglec-9- CD8+ T cells sorted from blood. J is TRBJ2-1 and V is TRBV13, with TRBD2 identical over 9 bases. The TCR originated in a human donor in good health. The CDR3 region has the DNA TGTGCCAGCAGCACAATAGCGGGGGACTCCTACAATGAGCAGTTCTTC. The encoded protein is CASSTIAGDSYNEQFF. Filled out from reference TRBV13 and TRBJ2-1, the complete variable domain reads AAGVIQSPRHLIKEKRETATLKCYPIPRHDTVYWYQQGPGQDPQFLISFYEKMQSDKGSIPDRFSAQQFSDYHSELNMSSLELGDSALYFCASSTIAGDSYNEQFFGPGTRLTVL.